Here is one T cell receptor (beta chain) with its context. What it binds is not known. This specimen comes from a study of T cell repertoires in cytomegalovirus infection. General study findings and limits: The study found HLA-C-restricted CMV-specific TCR beta clonotypes dominating the ex vivo response. Cumulative frequency (of public TCR beta family members) identified carriers of CMV plus the relevant HLA.

MiXCR, run by TCRdb on the reads, gives a single entry per CDR3 protein. The sample shows 80,000 or so distinct CDR3 sequences, roughly 40% of them seen only once. Between the trimmed V and J ends, which lost 1 base and 0 bases, there was a span of 9 bases. This CDR3 is built from 15 residues. The source material was CD8+ T cells from cultured PBMCs, sampled from culture after CMV antigen stimulation. The receptor's source is a human donor in good health (CMV status not recorded). Some clones in this sample may be carry-over from other donors' samples. The chain employs TRBV12-3 or TRBV12-4 and TRBJ1-1; no definite D call. The CDR3 sequence is CASSLDPGLNTEAFF. Written as DNA, the CDR3 is TGTGCCAGCAGTTTAGATCCGGGATTGAACACTGAAGCTTTCTTT.